The TCR beta chain described here comes from a study of blood T cell repertoires in COVID-19. Study at large: The samples span acute and convalescent COVID-19 from the United States, Italy and Spain.

Authors' analysis steps: Researchers report that nucleated cell counts were estimated from reference gene primer amplification. Clones were sequenced by immunoSEQ multiplex PCR, and TCRdb holds only the in-frame ones, with some missing. V and J calls and clone size come straight from that table; D and trimming were deduced from the DNA. The sample has around 94,000 clones, approximately 86% seen once. The V gene end was trimmed by 3 bases and the J gene end by 6 bases; junction bases not matched to a gene: 1. The CDR3 sequence is 14 residues long. CDR1 and CDR2 (germline): ENHRY, SYGVKD. The sample taken for sequencing was peripheral blood. The source is a man at least 80 years old with acute or convalescent COVID-19. The rearrangement links TRBV10-3 to TRBJ2-1; 11 positions agree with TRBD2. CDR3 amino acids: CAISDSGRGNEQFF. For the CDR3, the DNA is TGTGCCATCAGTGATAGCGGGAGGGGCAATGAGCAGTTCTTC.